This is a list of T cell receptor beta chains from one sample in a study of cytomegalovirus exposure and HLA in healthy donors. TCRdb's copy holds only in-frame clones and misses some; the assay was immunoSEQ multiplex PCR. The sample shows 100,000 to 150,000 clones, less than 80% of them seen only once. The sequenced sample consisted of PBMCs. The receptor set was obtained from a man in his fifties in good health and CMV-seronegative. Both conserved end residues are part of each CDR3. The order of the fields is V gene, clone size, D gene, J gene, CDR3 protein, CDR3 DNA. The D gene is left open where the match is weak. The size entry is marked missing in some rows and otherwise reads once, few, many or a size class.

>TRBV5-1|few|.|TRBJ2-3
CASSLEEGTDTQYF
TGCGCCAGCAGCTTGGAGGAGGGCACAGATACGCAGTATTTT
>TRBV28|.|.|TRBJ1-1
CASSRSGGTEAFF
TGTGCCAGCAGCCGGTCCGGCGGGACTGAAGCTTTCTTT
>TRBV19|.|TRBD1|TRBJ1-6
CASSIQADRVALHF
TGTGCCAGTAGTATTCAAGCGGACAGGGTGGCCCTCCACTTT
>TRBV4-3|.|.|TRBJ1-2
CASSQEVTRRFYGYTF
TGCGCCAGCAGCCAAGAAGTCACCCGTCGGTTCTATGGCTACACCTTC
>TRBV5-1|.|TRBD1|TRBJ1-5
CASSLGPGGLNQPQHF
TGCGCCAGCAGCTTGGGTCCAGGGGGACTTAATCAGCCCCAGCATTTT
>TRBV7-2|once|.|TRBJ2-2
CASSPARASTLFF
TGTGCCAGCAGCCCAGCCAGGGCGTCGACGCTGTTTTTT
>TRBV9|.|.|TRBJ2-7
CASSVADGGALSEQYF
TGTGCCAGCAGCGTAGCCGATGGAGGGGCGCTGAGCGAGCAGTACTTC
>TRBV11-2|.|.|TRBJ2-1
CASSLGQALNEQFF
TGTGCCAGCAGCTTAGGACAGGCCTTGAATGAGCAGTTCTTC
>TRBV4-2|few|TRBD1|TRBJ1-3
CASRHRAGTGEPSGNTIYF
TGTGCCAGCAGACACAGAGCCGGGACAGGGGAGCCATCTGGAAACACCATATATTTT
>TRBV5-4|.|.|TRBJ2-1
CASSPPFGVGDEQFF
TGTGCCAGCAGCCCGCCCTTTGGGGTCGGGGATGAGCAGTTCTTC
>TRBV2|.|.|TRBJ2-2
CASSEWKRNTGELFF
TGTGCCAGCAGTGAATGGAAGCGGAACACCGGGGAGCTGTTTTTT
>TRBV7-9|.|.|TRBJ1-1
CASSLDTVNTEAFF
TGTGCCAGCAGCTTAGATACAGTGAACACTGAAGCTTTCTTT
>TRBV7-9|.|.|TRBJ2-5
CASSLSSEGGRETQYF
TGTGCCAGCAGCTTAAGTAGTGAGGGTGGACGCGAGACCCAGTACTTC
>TRBV19|few|TRBD1|TRBJ2-2
CASRPGQGKAGELFF
TGTGCCAGTAGGCCCGGACAGGGCAAGGCCGGGGAGCTGTTTTTT
>TRBV6-1|.|.|TRBJ1-1
CASSEAPDTGNTEAFF
TGTGCCAGCAGTGAAGCGCCCGATACAGGGAACACTGAAGCTTTCTTT
>TRBV19|.|.|TRBJ1-5
CASSPGTPYQPQHF
TGTGCCAGTAGCCCCGGGACACCTTATCAGCCCCAGCATTTT
>TRBV23-1|.|.|TRBJ1-6
CAGGGREENSPLHF
TGCGCCGGGGGGGGGAGGGAAGAGAATTCACCCCTCCACTTT
>TRBV4-3|.|.|TRBJ2-5
CASSQGWRGDAETQYF
TGCGCCAGCAGCCAAGGGTGGCGGGGTGATGCAGAGACCCAGTACTTC
>TRBV27|.|TRBD1|TRBJ1-6
CASSLGPRQGALFHF
TGTGCCAGCAGTTTAGGACCACGACAGGGAGCGCTCTTCCACTTT
>TRBV6-5|.|.|TRBJ1-1
CASRSGGNTEAFF
TGTGCCAGCAGGTCGGGGGGGAACACTGAAGCTTTCTTT
>TRBV27|.|TRBD2|TRBJ2-3
CASVRLAGGPITDTQYF
TGTGCCAGCGTTCGGCTAGCGGGGGGTCCCATCACAGATACGCAGTATTTT
>TRBV19|.|TRBD1|TRBJ2-3
CASSYRGDTQYF
TGTGCCAGTAGTTACAGGGGAGATACGCAGTATTTT
>TRBV7-9|.|TRBD1|TRBJ1-4
CASSNTGGGSIINEKLFF
TGTGCCAGCAGCAACACAGGGGGCGGAAGTATCATTAATGAAAAACTGTTTTTT
>TRBV5-1|.|TRBD1|TRBJ2-5
CASTNTGTEETQYF
TGCGCCAGCACCAACACCGGGACAGAAGAGACCCAGTACTTC
>TRBV28|.|TRBD1|TRBJ2-6
CASRPGQGAGGANVLTF
TGTGCCAGCAGGCCCGGACAGGGGGCGGGGGGGGCCAACGTCCTGACTTTC
>TRBV7-9|.|TRBD1|TRBJ1-6
CSSSLGDRENSPLHF
TGTTCCAGCAGCTTAGGGGACAGGGAGAATTCACCCCTCCACTTT
>TRBV29-1|.|.|TRBJ1-1
CSYSLANTEAFF
TGCAGCTACTCTCTAGCGAACACTGAAGCTTTCTTT
>TRBV9|.|.|TRBJ2-2
CASSEGLINTGELFF
TGTGCCAGCAGCGAGGGACTCATCAACACCGGGGAGCTGTTTTTT
>TRBV27|.|TRBD1|TRBJ2-7
CASSFLGTGDEQYF
TGTGCCAGCAGTTTCCTCGGGACAGGGGACGAGCAGTACTTC
>TRBV5-1|.|.|TRBJ2-5
CASRIGQFQETQYF
TGCGCCAGCCGCATAGGACAGTTCCAAGAGACCCAGTACTTC
>TRBV25-1|.|.|TRBJ1-2
CASANPGYGYTF
TGTGCCAGCGCAAACCCGGGGTATGGCTACACCTTC
>TRBV11-3|.|TRBD2|TRBJ2-3
CASSLTSGGADTQYF
TGTGCCAGCAGCTTGACTAGCGGGGGGGCGGATACGCAGTATTTT
>TRBV5-6|.|.|TRBJ1-6
CASRDSYNSPLHF
TGTGCCAGCAGGGACAGCTATAATTCACCCCTCCACTTT
>TRBV5-6|.|TRBD1|TRBJ1-1
CASSSPGGGNTEAFF
TGTGCCAGCAGCTCCCCGGGAGGGGGCAACACTGAAGCTTTCTTT
>TRBV5-1|.|.|TRBJ2-3
CASSLSQHRTDTQYF
TGCGCCAGCAGCCTCTCACAGCACCGCACAGATACGCAGTATTTT
>TRBV7-2|.|.|TRBJ1-5
CASSLEGGGGGQPQHF
TGTGCCAGCAGCTTAGAGGGCGGGGGAGGGGGTCAGCCCCAGCATTTT
>TRBV13|.|.|TRBJ1-1
CASSPRRRNTEAFF
TGTGCCAGCAGCCCGCGGAGGCGGAACACTGAAGCTTTCTTT
>TRBV10-1|.|.|TRBJ1-1
CASSGSGEGTEAFF
TGCGCCAGCAGTGGATCAGGGGAGGGGACTGAAGCTTTCTTT
>TRBV14|.|.|TRBJ1-3
CASSPGFSGNTIYF
TGTGCCAGCAGCCCCGGGTTCTCTGGAAACACCATATATTTT
>TRBV29-1|.|.|TRBJ1-2
CSVEIGAYGYTF
TGCAGCGTTGAAATAGGGGCCTATGGCTACACCTTC
>TRBV28|.|.|TRBJ2-2
CASSFTGVTGELFF
TGTGCCAGCAGTTTTACGGGGGTCACCGGGGAGCTGTTTTTT
>TRBV21-1|few|.|TRBJ2-7
CATPGPRDSYEQYF
TGTGCCACCCCCGGGCCCCGGGACTCCTACGAGCAGTACTTC
>TRBV7-9|few|TRBD1|TRBJ1-2
CSSSPGGNGGYTF
TGTTCCAGCAGCCCAGGGGGTAATGGCGGCTACACCTTC
>TRBV5-4|.|.|TRBJ2-2
CASSPWTANTGELFF
TGTGCCAGCAGCCCATGGACAGCTAACACCGGGGAGCTGTTTTTT
>TRBV7-9|.|.|TRBJ2-7
CASSITGVYEQYF
TGTGCCAGCAGTATAACAGGAGTATACGAGCAGTACTTC
>TRBV5-6|few|TRBD2|TRBJ2-3
CASSLGLAGVLTDTQYF
TGTGCCAGCAGCTTGGGACTAGCGGGAGTTCTCACAGATACGCAGTATTTT
>TRBV9|.|TRBD1|TRBJ1-6
CASSHGQGATTLHF
TGTGCCAGCAGCCACGGACAGGGGGCTACGACCCTCCACTTT
>TRBV9|few|TRBD1|TRBJ2-2
CASSVWDRGGTGELFF
TGTGCCAGCAGCGTTTGGGACAGGGGGGGCACCGGGGAGCTGTTTTTT
>TRBV4-1|once|.|TRBJ2-1
CASSQDSPRGAEQFF
TGCGCCAGCAGCCAAGATTCCCCCCGGGGGGCTGAGCAGTTCTTC
>TRBV9|.|TRBD2|TRBJ2-3
CASSPGGTDTQYF
TGTGCCAGCAGTCCGGGGGGTACAGATACGCAGTATTTT
>TRBV29-1|.|TRBD1|TRBJ2-4
CSVEGQGWNIQYF
TGCAGCGTTGAAGGACAGGGTTGGAACATTCAGTACTTC